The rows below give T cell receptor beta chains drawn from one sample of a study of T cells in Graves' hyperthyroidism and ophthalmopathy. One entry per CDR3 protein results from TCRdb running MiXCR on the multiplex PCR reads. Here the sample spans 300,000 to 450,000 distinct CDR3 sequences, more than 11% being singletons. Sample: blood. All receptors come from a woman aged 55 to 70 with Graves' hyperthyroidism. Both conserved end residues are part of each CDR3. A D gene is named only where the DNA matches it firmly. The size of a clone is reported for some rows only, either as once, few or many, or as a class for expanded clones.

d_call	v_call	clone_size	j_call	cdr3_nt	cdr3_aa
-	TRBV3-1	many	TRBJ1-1	TGTGCCAGCAGCCAAGGTCCCATACTGAACACTGAAGCTTTCTTT	CASSQGPILNTEAFF
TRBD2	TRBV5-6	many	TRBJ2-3	TGTGCCAGCAGCTTGGCAGGACTAGCGGGAGGGCCGATGAGAGATACGCAGTATTTT	CASSLAGLAGGPMRDTQYF
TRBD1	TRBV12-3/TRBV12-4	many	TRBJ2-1	TGTGCCAGCAACGGACAGGGTGTTGGTGAGCAGTTCTTC	CASNGQGVGEQFF
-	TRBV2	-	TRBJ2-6	TGTGCCAGCAGCTTAGGGTCACCTGGGGCCAACGTCCTGACTTTC	CASSLGSPGANVLTF
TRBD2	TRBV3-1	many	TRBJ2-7	TGTGCCAGCAGCCAACCGGGACTAGCGTTTTACGAGCAGTACTTC	CASSQPGLAFYEQYF
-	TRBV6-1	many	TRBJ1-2	TGTGCCAGCGGAACGCGTACAGGGAACTATGGCTACACCTTC	CASGTRTGNYGYTF
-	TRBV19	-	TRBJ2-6	TGTGCCAGTAGTAGTGGGGCCTCTGGGGCCAACGTCCTGACTTTC	CASSSGASGANVLTF
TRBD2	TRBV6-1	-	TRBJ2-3	TGTGCCAGCTCGGTTAGCGGGATGAGTGAAGATACGCAGTATTTT	CASSVSGMSEDTQYF
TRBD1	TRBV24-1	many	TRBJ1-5	TGTGCCACCAGTGGAAGCGGGACAGAGCTAAATCAGCCCCAGCATTTT	CATSGSGTELNQPQHF
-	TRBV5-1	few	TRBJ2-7	TGCGCCAGCCGGGGGACAGAAGTCTACGAGCAGTACTTC	CASRGTEVYEQYF
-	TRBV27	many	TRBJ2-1	TGTGCCAGCAGTTTACGACTAGGAATAGGGAATGAGCAGTTCTTC	CASSLRLGIGNEQFF
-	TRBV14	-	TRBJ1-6	TGTGCCAGCAGCCAACAGGGACGGCCCTATAATTCACCCCTCCACTTT	CASSQQGRPYNSPLHF
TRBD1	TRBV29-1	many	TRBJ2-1	TGCAGCGTTGAAATCCAGGGGGCAGGGACTGGACGGTTCTTC	CSVEIQGAGTGRFF
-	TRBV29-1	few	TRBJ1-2	TGCAGCGCCCCAGCAGGCTATGGCTACACCTTC	CSAPAGYGYTF
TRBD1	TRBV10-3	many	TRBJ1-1	TGTGCCATCAGGAATGCTGACAGGGCTGCTGAAGCTTTCTTT	CAIRNADRAAEAFF
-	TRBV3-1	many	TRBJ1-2	TGTGCCAGCAGCCAAGGAGGGACCGGCTACACCTTC	CASSQGGTGYTF
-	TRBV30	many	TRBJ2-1	TGTGCCTGGAGTTTGGCTTTCCACAATGAGCAGTTCTTC	CAWSLAFHNEQFF
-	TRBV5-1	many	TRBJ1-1	TGCGCCAGCAGCTTAACAAATCGGAACACTGAAGCTTTCTTT	CASSLTNRNTEAFF
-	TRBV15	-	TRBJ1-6	TGTGCCACCAGCAGAGATCTAGGGGCCAATTCACCCCTCCACTTT	CATSRDLGANSPLHF
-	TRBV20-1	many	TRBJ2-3	TGCAGTGCCCTGGGTCTAACTCATACGCAGTATTTT	CSALGLTHTQYF
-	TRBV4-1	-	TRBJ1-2	TGCGCCAGCAGCCAACAACAGGGTTCTAGGAGCTATGGCTACACCTTC	CASSQQQGSRSYGYTF
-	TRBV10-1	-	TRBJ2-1	TGCGCCAGCAGTGAGTCTGCTAGCGAGTCCTACAATGAGCAGTTCTTC	CASSESASESYNEQFF
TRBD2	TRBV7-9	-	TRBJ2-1	TGTGCCAGCAGCGTCAGCGGGGCGGCACAGTTCTTC	CASSVSGAAQFF
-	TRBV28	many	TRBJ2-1	TGTGCCAGCAGTCCAAAGCCTTACAATGAGCAGTTCTTC	CASSPKPYNEQFF
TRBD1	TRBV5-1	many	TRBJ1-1	TGCGCCAGCAGCCCACAGGGGGAGGCCACTGAAGCTTTCTTT	CASSPQGEATEAFF
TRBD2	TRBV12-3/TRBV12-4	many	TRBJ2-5	TGTGCCAGCAGGCCCGGGACTAGGGGAGAGACCCAGTACTTC	CASRPGTRGETQYF
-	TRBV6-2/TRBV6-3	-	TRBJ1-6	TGTGCCAGCAGTTACCAGCCAACCGGGACACACTTACCACCCCTCCACTTT	CASSYQPTGTHLPPLHF
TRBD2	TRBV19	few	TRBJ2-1	TGTGCCAGTAGTATCTATGGACTAGCGGACAATGAGCAGTTCTTC	CASSIYGLADNEQFF
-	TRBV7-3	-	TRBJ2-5	TGTGCCAGCAGCTTAACGGGGGGCGAAGGGACCCAGTACTTC	CASSLTGGEGTQYF
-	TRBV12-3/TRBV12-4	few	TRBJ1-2	TGTGCCAGCAGTTTCCGAATACAGGGAAACTATGGCTACACCTTC	CASSFRIQGNYGYTF
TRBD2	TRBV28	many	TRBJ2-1	TGTGCCAGCAGTTTATCCGGGACTAGCGGGATCGATGAGCAGTTCTTC	CASSLSGTSGIDEQFF
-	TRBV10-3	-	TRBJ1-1	TGTGCCACCCACCGGGACGGAAACACTGAAGCTTTCTTT	CATHRDGNTEAFF
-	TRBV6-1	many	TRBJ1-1	TGTGCCAGCAGTCCGTTACCCGCTGCCGGGTCCTACACTGAAGCTTTCTTT	CASSPLPAAGSYTEAFF
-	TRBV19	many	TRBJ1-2	TGTGCCAGTAGTCGGCAGGGGAACTATGGCTACACCTTC	CASSRQGNYGYTF
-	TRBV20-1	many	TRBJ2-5	TGCAGTGCTAGCCCCAGGGGAGTCCCAGAGACCCAGTACTTC	CSASPRGVPETQYF
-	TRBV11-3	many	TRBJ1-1	TGTGCCAGCAGCTTAGTTTCGCAGGTGAACACTGAAGCTTTCTTT	CASSLVSQVNTEAFF
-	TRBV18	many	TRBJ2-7	TGTGCCAGCTCACCATTTACAGGGCTCGAGCAGTACTTC	CASSPFTGLEQYF
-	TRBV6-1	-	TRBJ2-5	TGTGCCAGCAGCCCAAGCGGGACCCAGTACTTC	CASSPSGTQYF
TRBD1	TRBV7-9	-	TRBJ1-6	TGTGCCAGCAGCTTACTCCAGGGGGCTACTTCACCCCTCCACTTT	CASSLLQGATSPLHF
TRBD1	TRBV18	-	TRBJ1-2	TGTGCCAGCTCACCATACCCTCCCGGGACAGGAAACGGCTACACCTTC	CASSPYPPGTGNGYTF
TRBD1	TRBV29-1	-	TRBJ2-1	TGCAGCGTGCTATCAGGGGACAGCCACTACAATGAGCAGTTCTTC	CSVLSGDSHYNEQFF
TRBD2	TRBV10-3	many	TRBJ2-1	TGTGCCATCAGTGAGCGCAACTCCTACGCGGGGACTAGCTCCTACAATGAGCAGTTCTTC	CAISERNSYAGTSSYNEQFF
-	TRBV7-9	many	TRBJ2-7	TGTGCCAGCAGCTCGGACTACAGGGAGCAGTACTTC	CASSSDYREQYF
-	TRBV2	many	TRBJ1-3	TGTGCCAGCAGTGAATTAGGGGTTGCGGGAAACACCATATATTTT	CASSELGVAGNTIYF
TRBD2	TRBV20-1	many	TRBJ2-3	TGCAGTGCTAGTCCCGGGATGGCAGCGGGAGTTCCAGATACGCAGTATTTT	CSASPGMAAGVPDTQYF
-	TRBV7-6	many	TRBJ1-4	TGTGCCAGCAGCTTAGACAGCGAGCCTAATGAAAAACTGTTTTTT	CASSLDSEPNEKLFF
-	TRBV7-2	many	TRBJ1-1	TGTGCCAGCAGACCCACGCCACACCCTGAAGCTTTCTTT	CASRPTPHPEAFF
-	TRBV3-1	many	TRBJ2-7	TGTGCCAGCAGCCAAGCCCGGACAGCCGAGCAGTACTTC	CASSQARTAEQYF
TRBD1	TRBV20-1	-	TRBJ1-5	TGCAGTGCTGCCATCCGGACAGGGAATCAGCCCCAGCATTTT	CSAAIRTGNQPQHF
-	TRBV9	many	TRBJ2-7	TGTGCCAGCAGCGTAGGGGGGGCTAGCTCCTACGAGCAGTACTTC	CASSVGGASSYEQYF
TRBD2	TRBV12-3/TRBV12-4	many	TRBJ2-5	TGTGCCAGCAGCCTAGCGGGAGTGTCGGAGACCCAGTACTTC	CASSLAGVSETQYF
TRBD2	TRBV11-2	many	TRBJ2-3	TGTGCCAGCAGCTCACCTTTCCGGCTAGCGGAACTTACTGACACAGATACGCAGTATTTT	CASSSPFRLAELTDTDTQYF
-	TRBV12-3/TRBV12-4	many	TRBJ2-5	TGTGCCAGCAGTTTAAAGGTTAGAGAGACCCAGTACTTC	CASSLKVRETQYF
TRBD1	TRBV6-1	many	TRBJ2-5	TGTGCCAGCAGTGAGCAGACAGGGGGGTATGAGACCCAGTACTTC	CASSEQTGGYETQYF
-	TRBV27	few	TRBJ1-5	TGTGCCAGCAGCCCAAACAGGGAAAATCAGCCCCAGCATTTT	CASSPNRENQPQHF
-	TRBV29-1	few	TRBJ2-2	TGCAGCGTTGACAGGGGATATCATACCGGGGAGCTGTTTTTT	CSVDRGYHTGELFF
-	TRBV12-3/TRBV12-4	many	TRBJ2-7	TGTGCCAGCAGTTCAGGGACGCCGACTGAGCAGTACTTC	CASSSGTPTEQYF
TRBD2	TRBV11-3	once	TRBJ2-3	TGTGCCAGCAGCTTGGCTAAGGGACTAGCGATAAACCTAGATACGCAGTATTTT	CASSLAKGLAINLDTQYF
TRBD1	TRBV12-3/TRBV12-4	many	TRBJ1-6	TGTGCCAGCAGTTTAGACCAGGGGGGATCACCCCTCCACTTT	CASSLDQGGSPLHF